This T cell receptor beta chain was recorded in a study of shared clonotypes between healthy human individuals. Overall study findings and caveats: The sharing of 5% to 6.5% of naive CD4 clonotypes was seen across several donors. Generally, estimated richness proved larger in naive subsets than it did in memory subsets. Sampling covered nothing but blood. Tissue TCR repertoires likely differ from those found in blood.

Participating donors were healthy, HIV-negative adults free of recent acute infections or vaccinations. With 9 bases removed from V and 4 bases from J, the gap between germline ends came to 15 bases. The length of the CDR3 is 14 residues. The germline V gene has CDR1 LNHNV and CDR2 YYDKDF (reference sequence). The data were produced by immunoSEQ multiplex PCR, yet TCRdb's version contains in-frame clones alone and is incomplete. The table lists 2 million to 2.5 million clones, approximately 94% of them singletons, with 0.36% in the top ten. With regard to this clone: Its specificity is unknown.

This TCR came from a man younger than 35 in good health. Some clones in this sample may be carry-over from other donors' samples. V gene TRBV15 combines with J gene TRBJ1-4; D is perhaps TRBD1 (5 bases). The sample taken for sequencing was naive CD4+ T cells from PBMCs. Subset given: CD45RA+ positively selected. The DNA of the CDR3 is TGTGCCACGGGCCGGTCAGGGATTAATGAAAAACTGTTTTTT. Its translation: CATGRSGINEKLFF.